This T cell receptor (beta chain) was found in a study of CD4 T cells in relation to SARS-CoV-2 and coronaviruses. Study-level information: TCR beta CDR3s were sequenced after approximately 11-day antigen culture of PBMCs.

Survey-level TCR-beta sequencing used DNA from CEF-cultured naive and memory CD4+ T cells. The data were produced by immunoSEQ multiplex PCR, yet TCRdb's version contains in-frame clones alone and is incomplete. The sample records 36,000 or so clones, around 80% being singletons. Per germline, CDR1 LGHDT and CDR2 YNNKEL (reference sequence). The CDR3 is 14 residues long. The V end was cut by 4 bases, the J end by 5 bases, with 14 bases between. Details on this clone: Its antigen is still unknown.

Study-level results: Compared with monoreactive clones, crossreactive clones showed significantly weaker SARS-CoV-2 expansion. The assay detects memory recall responses, not culture-primed primary responses.

V usage is TRBV3-1 (or the pseudogene TRBV3-2) and J usage is TRBJ1-1; perhaps TRBD1 as D (5 bases). The receptor was isolated from an adult with COVID-19. Sequencing was performed on memory CD4+ T cells from PBMCs, cultured in vitro. The CDR3 coding sequence is TGTGCCAGCAGCCCTCGGGGGTCGAGGACTGAAGCTTTCTTT. Protein sequence: CASSPRGSRTEAFF.